This T cell receptor (beta chain) was recorded in a study of blood T cell repertoires in COVID-19. Study context: Samples representing acute and convalescent COVID-19 were sourced from the United States, Italy and Spain. T cells, B-cell-depleted T cells, or PBMCs provided the cDNA or gDNA that served as material.

For this clone: An end of the junction does not agree with germline; a read error may underlie this.

Germline-derived CDR1 and CDR2 are SSHAT and FNYEAQ (reference sequence). The CDR3 sequence is 13 residues long. Produced via immunoSEQ multiplex PCR; TCRdb's table is partial and in-frame only. The repertoire consists of more than 95,000 clones, with 82% occurring once and the leading ten covering under 20%. The source material was peripheral blood. This clonotype was obtained from an elderly man with acute or convalescent COVID-19. V is TRBV7-7 and J is TRBJ2-1; tentative D call: TRBD1 (5 bases). The CDR3 region is CASSRQLYNEQFF. As DNA, the CDR3 is TGTGCTAGCAGCCGACAGTTATACAATGAGCAGTTCTTC.